The 2 T cell receptor beta chains below were found in one sample sequenced in a study of shared clonotypes between healthy human individuals. The assay was immunoSEQ multiplex PCR, and TCRdb's table has in-frame clones only and misses some. There are roughly 2,000,000 clones in the sample; 93% occur only once, and around 1.8% lies in the top ten. CD8 cells classed as naive were CD45RO-negative and positively selected for CCR7, excluding terminally differentiated effector memory CD45RA+ cells. The sample comprised naive CD8+ T cells from PBMCs. These TCRs come from a man younger than 35 in good health. Some clones in this sample may be carry-over from other donors' samples.

The chain recombines TRBV6-5 with TRBJ2-2; D is perhaps TRBD2 (5 bases). CDR1 and CDR2 (germline): MNHEY, SVGAGI. The CDR3 covers 15 residues. Deletions cut 0 bases from V and 6 bases from J, with 11 bases between. In DNA form, the CDR3 reads TGTGCCAGCAGTTACTCCCCTAGGCGGGCCGGGGAGCTGTTTTTT. It specifies CASSYSPRRAGELFF.

CDR3: CASSMITGTGPSYEQYF. The CDR3, as DNA: TGTGCCAGCAGCATGATTACCGGGACAGGGCCTTCCTACGAGCAGTACTTC. The V call is TRBV5-6, the J call TRBJ2-7, with 9 bases lining up with TRBD1. J lost 1 base, V lost 4 bases, and 12 bases had no gene match. CDR3 size: 17 residues. Germline V lookup: CDR1 SGHDT, CDR2 YYEEEE.